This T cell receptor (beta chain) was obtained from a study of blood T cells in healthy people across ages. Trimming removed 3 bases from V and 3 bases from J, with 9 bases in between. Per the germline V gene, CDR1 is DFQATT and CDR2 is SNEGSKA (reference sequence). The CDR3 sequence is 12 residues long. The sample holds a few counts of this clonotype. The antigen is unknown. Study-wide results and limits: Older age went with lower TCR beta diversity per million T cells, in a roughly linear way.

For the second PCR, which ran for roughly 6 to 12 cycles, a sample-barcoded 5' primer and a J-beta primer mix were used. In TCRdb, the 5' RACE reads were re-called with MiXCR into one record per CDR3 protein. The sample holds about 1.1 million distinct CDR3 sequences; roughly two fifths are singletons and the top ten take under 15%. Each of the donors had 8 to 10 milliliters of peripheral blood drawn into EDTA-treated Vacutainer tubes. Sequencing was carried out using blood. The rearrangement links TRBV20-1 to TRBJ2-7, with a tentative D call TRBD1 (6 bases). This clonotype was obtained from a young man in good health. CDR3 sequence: CSARLGGYEQYF. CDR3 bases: TGCAGTGCTAGGTTAGGGGGCTACGAGCAGTACTTC.